This TCR beta chain is from a study of cytomegalovirus exposure and HLA in healthy donors. Primers included in the PCR were 60 Vbeta and 13 Jbeta primers. In the source study's methods: A later analysis tallied approximately 80 million unique TCR beta chains, 8.5 million to 11 million of them shared. Measured with immunoSEQ multiplex PCR; TCRdb has only the in-frame clones, and not every one. V, J and clone size are taken as reported in that table, and D and trimming were inferred from the DNA itself. The data show 100,000 to 150,000 clones, 75% to 85% seen once. To note about this clone: Its specificity is not known.

Study-wide points: In a later analysis, common viral pathogens appeared linked to several of the most significant clusters. It was taken for granted in presence/absence analyses that sequencing depth across donors was roughly uniform. When a later analysis compared HLA-associated TCR beta chains with equally common others, the HLA-associated chains turned out to be more clonally expanded and to have lower generation probabilities.

The V gene's germline CDR1 is MNHEY and CDR2 SMNVEV (reference sequence). This CDR3 comprises 14 residues. V was cut by 5 bases and J by 3 bases, with 13 bases left in between. Source material: PBMCs. The clonotype comes from a girl aged 2-9 years in good health and CMV-seronegative. The chain carries TRBV27 and TRBJ1-1; D might be TRBD1 (5 bases). In DNA form, the CDR3 reads TGTGCCAGCAGTGCGATCGGGGGGTACACTGAAGCTTTCTTT. Translation gives CASSAIGGYTEAFF.